The text below deals with one TCR beta chain. Its antigen is as yet unknown. The sample's time point: sample taken at primary tumor resection. The data originate from a study of spatial heterogeneity in lung cancer. Notes on the study in general: Tumor mutation counts were tracked by expanded intratumoral alpha and beta TCR counts.

Using its own MiXCR run on the 5' RACE reads, TCRdb lists one record per CDR3 protein. The repertoire has several thousand distinct CDR3 sequences, 18% of them found once; the top ten carry approximately 12%. Germline-derived CDR1 and CDR2 are SGHTA and FQGNSA. The CDR3 sequence is 14 residues long. V was cut by 2 bases and J by 4 bases, with 11 bases left in between. The rearrangement links TRBV7-2 to TRBJ2-5, with D perhaps being TRBD1 or TRBD2 (6 bases each). This clonotype was sampled from a female donor with early-stage non-small cell lung cancer. The source material was lung tumor tissue, sampled at surgery. The CDR3 region is CASSLKGGSETQYF. CDR3 DNA sequence: TGTGCCAGCAGCTTAAAGGGGGGATCAGAGACCCAGTACTTC. The variable domain in full, with the rest retrieved from reference TRBV7-2 and TRBJ2-5, is GAGVSQSPSNKVTEKGKDVELRCDPISGHTALYWYRQSLGQGLEFLIYFQGNSAPDKSGLPSDRFSAERTGGSVSTLTIQRTQQEDSAVYLCASSLKGGSETQYFGPGTRLLVL.